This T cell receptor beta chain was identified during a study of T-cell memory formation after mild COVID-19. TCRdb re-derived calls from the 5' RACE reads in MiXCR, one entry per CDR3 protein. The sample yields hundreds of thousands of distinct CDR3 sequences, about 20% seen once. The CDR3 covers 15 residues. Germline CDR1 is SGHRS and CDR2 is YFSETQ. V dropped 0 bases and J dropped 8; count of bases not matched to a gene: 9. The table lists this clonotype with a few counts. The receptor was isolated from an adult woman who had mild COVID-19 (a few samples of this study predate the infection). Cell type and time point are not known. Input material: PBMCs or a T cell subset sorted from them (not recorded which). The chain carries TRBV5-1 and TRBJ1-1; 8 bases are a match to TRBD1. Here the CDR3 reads CASSLEEGQVLEAFF. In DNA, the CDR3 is TGCGCCAGCAGCTTGGAGGAGGGACAGGTTCTAGAAGCTTTCTTT.